This is a list of T cell receptor beta chains from one sample in a study of shared clonotypes between healthy human individuals. Profiling relied on immunoSEQ multiplex PCR, and the TCRdb table lists in-frame clones only, not all of them. Seen here are around 700,000 clones, about 90% observed once, and the top ten hold about 24%. Sequenced: naive CD8+ T cells sorted from blood. These receptors came from a man younger than 40 in good health. Both conserved end residues are part of each CDR3. The D gene is left open where the match is weak. Rows give clone size only sometimes, using once, few, many, or a class for an expanded clone.

v_call	d_call	j_call	clone_size	cdr3_nt	cdr3_aa
TRBV7-8	NA	TRBJ2-3	NA	TGTGCCAGCAGCTTAGCGGCCCTAAACCTAGGGACAGATACGCAGTATTTT	CASSLAALNLGTDTQYF
TRBV14	TRBD2	TRBJ2-7	NA	TGTGCCAGCAGCGAGGTCGCTAGCGGGATCTGGTACGAGCAGTACTTC	CASSEVASGIWYEQYF
TRBV18	TRBD2	TRBJ2-3	NA	TGTGCCAGCTCACCCTCGGGCGGGGGAACGGCAGATACGCAGTATTTT	CASSPSGGGTADTQYF
TRBV5-1	TRBD2	TRBJ2-1	NA	TGCGCCAGCAGCCCGGGACTAGCGGAGCAGTTCTTC	CASSPGLAEQFF
TRBV5-1	TRBD1	TRBJ2-1	NA	TGCGCCAGCAGCCCAGGGGGTTACAATGAGCAGTTCTTC	CASSPGGYNEQFF
TRBV19	NA	TRBJ1-6	NA	TGTGCCAGTAGTATAGGGGATTCACCCCTCCACTTT	CASSIGDSPLHF
TRBV25-1	NA	TRBJ2-1	few	TGTGCCAGCAGTACCGAGGATGAACAGTTCTTC	CASSTEDEQFF
TRBV27	NA	TRBJ2-1	NA	TGTGCCAGCAGTTTAGGGATGGGAAATGAGCAGTTCTTC	CASSLGMGNEQFF
TRBV27	TRBD1	TRBJ2-7	NA	TGTGCCAGCAGTTGGTTCGGGACAGGGGTAGGTGGCGAGCAGTACTTC	CASSWFGTGVGGEQYF
TRBV30	NA	TRBJ1-3	NA	TGTGCCTGGACAGGCTTCTCTGGAAACACCATATATTTT	CAWTGFSGNTIYF
TRBV4-1	NA	TRBJ1-4	NA	TGCGCCAGCAGCCCCCGTGTGGCCCCTAATGAAAAACTGTTTTTT	CASSPRVAPNEKLFF
TRBV18	TRBD1	TRBJ2-1	once	TGTGCCAGCTCACCAGGAACTCCGGGACAGGAAGGGAATGAGCAGTTCTTC	CASSPGTPGQEGNEQFF
TRBV18	NA	TRBJ2-5	NA	TGTGCCAGCTCACCACAATCGGGAGCGGATCAAGAGACCCAGTACTTC	CASSPQSGADQETQYF
TRBV27	NA	TRBJ2-7	NA	TGTGCCAGCAGTTTCTGGGGGCAGGGTCACGAGCAGTACTTC	CASSFWGQGHEQYF
TRBV6-1	NA	TRBJ1-2	NA	TGTGCCAGCAGTGGGCTGGTGGGACGAGATCATGGCTACACCTTC	CASSGLVGRDHGYTF
TRBV9	NA	TRBJ2-5	NA	TGTGCCAGCAGCGTAGGAACAGTTTCCCAAGAGACCCAGTACTTC	CASSVGTVSQETQYF
TRBV10-3	TRBD2	TRBJ2-7	NA	TGTGCCATCAGTGAGAGAACTAGCGGGCCTAGCTCCTACGAGCAGTACTTC	CAISERTSGPSSYEQYF
TRBV27	NA	TRBJ2-1	NA	TGTGCCAGCAGTGCGAAAATCCGGGACAATCAGTTCTTC	CASSAKIRDNQFF
TRBV13	NA	TRBJ2-1	NA	TGTGCCAGCAGTTTCGACAATGAGCAGTTCTTC	CASSFDNEQFF
TRBV19	TRBD2	TRBJ2-2	NA	TGTGCCAGTACCAAGGGCTGGCGGGAGAATCCCGACACCGGGGAGCTGTTTTTT	CASTKGWRENPDTGELFF
TRBV4-3	TRBD2	TRBJ2-1	few	TGCGCCAGCAGCCAAGCCTCCACACGGACTAGCGGAACGCGGGCTGAGCAGTTCTTC	CASSQASTRTSGTRAEQFF
TRBV7-9	TRBD2	TRBJ2-7	NA	TGTGCCAGCAGCCAGGGACTAGCGGGAGTTACGTACGAGCAGTACTTC	CASSQGLAGVTYEQYF
TRBV29-1	NA	TRBJ2-7	NA	TGCAGCGTCGAGGACGAGAGCTCCTACGAGCAGTACTTC	CSVEDESSYEQYF
TRBV28	TRBD1	TRBJ2-7	NA	TGTGCCAGTAGTCGGACAGGATCCTACGAGCAGTACTTC	CASSRTGSYEQYF
TRBV29-1	NA	TRBJ2-2	NA	TGCAGCGTGATAAAGCAGGGGGGCCCGAGCACCGGGGAGCTGTTTTTT	CSVIKQGGPSTGELFF
TRBV5-8	NA	TRBJ2-3	NA	TGTGCCAGCAGCTTGGGGTCAGGTTTCACAGATACGCAGTATTTT	CASSLGSGFTDTQYF
TRBV2	NA	TRBJ2-3	once	TGTGCCAGCCCGGGGTCTAGAACAGATACGCAGTATTTT	CASPGSRTDTQYF
TRBV7-9	NA	TRBJ2-1	NA	TGTGCCAGCAGCCCCGTACCTAAGGTCAACCATGAGCAGTTCTTC	CASSPVPKVNHEQFF
TRBV13	TRBD2	TRBJ2-7	NA	TGTGCCAGCAGCTTAGAAGGACTAGCGGACTACGAGCAGTACTTC	CASSLEGLADYEQYF
TRBV9	TRBD2	TRBJ2-2	NA	TGTGCCAGCAGTCTCCGGGACTACAACACCGGGGAGCTGTTTTTT	CASSLRDYNTGELFF
TRBV9	NA	TRBJ2-1	NA	TGTGCCAGCAGCGTAGGCGGGAAAGGGAACAATGAGCAGTTCTTC	CASSVGGKGNNEQFF
TRBV10-2	NA	TRBJ2-3	NA	TGCGCCAGCAGTGAGTCCGTGAGCGGCCTCGTGGGCACAGATACGCAGTATTTT	CASSESVSGLVGTDTQYF
TRBV9	NA	TRBJ1-1	NA	TGTGCCAGCAGCGTAGTTTGGGGGACTGAAGCTTTCTTT	CASSVVWGTEAFF
TRBV9	NA	TRBJ1-1	NA	TGTGCCAGCAGCATGGGTGAACAGGACGGAAACACTGAAGCTTTCTTT	CASSMGEQDGNTEAFF
TRBV15	NA	TRBJ2-1	NA	TGTGCCACCAGCAGAGGGACTATGACTGAGCAGTTCTTC	CATSRGTMTEQFF